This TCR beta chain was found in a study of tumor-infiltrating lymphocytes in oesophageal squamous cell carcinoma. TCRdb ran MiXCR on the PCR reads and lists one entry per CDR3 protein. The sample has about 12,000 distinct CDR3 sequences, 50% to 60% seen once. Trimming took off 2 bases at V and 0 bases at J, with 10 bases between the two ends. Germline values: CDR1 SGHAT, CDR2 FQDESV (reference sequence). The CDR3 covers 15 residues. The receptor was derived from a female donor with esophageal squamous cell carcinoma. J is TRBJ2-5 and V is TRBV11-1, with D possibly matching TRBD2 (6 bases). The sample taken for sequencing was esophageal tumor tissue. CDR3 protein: CASSLRSGYQETQYF. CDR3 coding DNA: TGTGCCAGCAGCTTACGAAGCGGGTACCAAGAGACCCAGTACTTC. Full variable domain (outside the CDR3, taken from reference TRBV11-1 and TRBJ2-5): EAEVAQSPRYKITEKSQAVAFWCDPISGHATLYWYRQILGQGPELLVQFQDESVVDDSQLPKDRFSAERLKGVDSTLKIQPAELGDSAMYLCASSLRSGYQETQYFGPGTRLLVL.